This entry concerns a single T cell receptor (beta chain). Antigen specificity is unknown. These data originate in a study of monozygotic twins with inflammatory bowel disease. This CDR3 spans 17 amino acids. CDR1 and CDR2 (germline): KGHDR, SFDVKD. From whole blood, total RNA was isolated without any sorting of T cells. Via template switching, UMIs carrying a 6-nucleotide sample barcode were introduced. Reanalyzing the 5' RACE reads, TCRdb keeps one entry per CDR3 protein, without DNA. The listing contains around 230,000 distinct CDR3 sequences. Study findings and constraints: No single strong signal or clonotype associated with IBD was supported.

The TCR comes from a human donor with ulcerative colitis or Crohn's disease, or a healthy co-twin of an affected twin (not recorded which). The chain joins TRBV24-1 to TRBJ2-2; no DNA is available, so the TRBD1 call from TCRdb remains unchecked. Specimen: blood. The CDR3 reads CATSVATGNWDTGELFF.